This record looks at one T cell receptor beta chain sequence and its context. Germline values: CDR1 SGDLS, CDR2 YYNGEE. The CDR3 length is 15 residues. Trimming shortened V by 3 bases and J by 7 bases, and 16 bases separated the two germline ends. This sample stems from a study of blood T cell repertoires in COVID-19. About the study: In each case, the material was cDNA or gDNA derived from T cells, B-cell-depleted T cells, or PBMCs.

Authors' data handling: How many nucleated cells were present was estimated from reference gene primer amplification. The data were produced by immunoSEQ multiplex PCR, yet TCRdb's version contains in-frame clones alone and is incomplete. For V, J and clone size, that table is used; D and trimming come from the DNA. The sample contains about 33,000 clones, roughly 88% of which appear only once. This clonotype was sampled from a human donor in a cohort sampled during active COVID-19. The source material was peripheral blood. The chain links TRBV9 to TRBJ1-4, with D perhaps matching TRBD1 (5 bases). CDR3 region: CASSALQGRGEKLFF. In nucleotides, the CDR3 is TGTGCCAGCAGCGCCCTTCAGGGAAGAGGTGAAAAACTGTTTTTT.